This T cell receptor (beta chain) was captured in a study of shared clonotypes between healthy human individuals. Study-wide results and caveats: Donors were few, which limited the genetic and exposure-history diversity represented.

Notes on this clone: Its antigen is unknown.

Here immunoSEQ multiplex PCR was the method, and the copy in TCRdb shows in-frame clones only, minus some. The table shows over a million clones, with roughly 95% occurring only once. Trimming stripped 3 bases from V and 6 bases from J, with 13 bases between. The CDR3 covers 14 residues. Germline V lookup: CDR1 SGHDT, CDR2 YYEEEE. This receptor was obtained from a young man in good health. The rearrangement joins TRBV5-6 to TRBJ2-1, with D perhaps being TRBD1 or TRBD2 (5 bases each). The specimen was naive CD4+ T cells sorted from blood. Specified subset: CD45RA+ positively selected. The CDR3 DNA sequence: TGTGCCAGCAGCTCGGGACCTGCCCCCAATGAGCAGTTCTTC. Amino acid sequence: CASSSGPAPNEQFF.